Here is one T cell receptor beta chain with its context. This CDR3 has 12 amino acids. The V and J ends lost 0 bases and 12 bases respectively, with 9 bases between them. Germline V gene data show CDR1 as SEHNR and CDR2 as FQNEAQ (reference sequence). This specimen comes from a study of blood T cell repertoires in COVID-19. Only in-frame clones appear in the TCRdb table, and some are missing; sequencing was by immunoSEQ multiplex PCR. The sample has about 110,000 clones, around 90% seen once. The receptor comes from a human donor in a cohort sampled during active COVID-19. The gene calls are TRBV7-9 and TRBJ2-1, with D possibly being TRBD2 (7 bases). The material sequenced was peripheral blood. The CDR3 is CASSLAGGAQFF. In DNA, the CDR3 is TGTGCCAGCAGCTTAGCAGGGGGGGCGCAGTTCTTC.